A selection of T cell receptor beta chains follows, all from one sample in a study of spatial heterogeneity in lung cancer. TCRdb fed the 5' RACE reads into MiXCR, producing one record per CDR3 protein. In the table there are roughly 39,000 distinct CDR3 sequences, nearly 7% of which are singletons. Specimen: PBMCs, collected at surgery. These receptors originate from a female donor with early-stage non-small cell lung cancer. The CDR3 runs from the conserved cysteine through the conserved F or W.

TRBV6-5	TRBJ2-5	CASRTRGLAEETQYF
TRBV18	TRBJ1-1	CASSMGENTEAYF
TRBV5-1	TRBJ2-3	CASSLAGASVGDTQYF
TRBV2	TRBJ2-7	CASGQGREAYEQYF
TRBV5-1	TRBJ2-2	CASSLAGQRNTGELFF
TRBV5-1	TRBJ2-7	CASSFSLAGYEQYF
TRBV2	TRBJ2-2	CASKGDAGELFF
TRBV4-1	TRBJ2-5	CASSQVSLAGTTQYF
TRBV3-1	TRBJ2-1	CASSQGNGAVYNEQFF
TRBV4-1	TRBJ2-1	CASSQDPGGLYNEQFF
TRBV7-9	TRBJ2-4	CASSSSQGGRSPHIQYF
TRBV18	TRBJ1-4	CASSPPAQGGEKLFF
TRBV5-1	TRBJ2-1	CASSPKRGLTSGNNEQFF
TRBV7-9	TRBJ1-1	CASSSRRQGAERDTEAFF
TRBV12-3/TRBV12-4	TRBJ1-5	CASSFRQGQPQHF
TRBV4-3	TRBJ2-7	CASSQDWGSTARTGVNPQYF
TRBV6-6	TRBJ1-4	CASRLSPSATNEKLFF
TRBV4-1	TRBJ1-1	CASSRQGGGTEAFF
TRBV3-1	TRBJ1-2	CASSLWGQGYTF
TRBV5-1	TRBJ2-7	CASGRGTGNVNEQYF
TRBV3-1	TRBJ2-3	CASSQDQWWVAGTDTQYF
TRBV6-2/TRBV6-3	TRBJ2-5	CASNTGGRETQYF
TRBV4-2	TRBJ2-1	CASSQGDHSSSYNEQFF
TRBV5-1	TRBJ1-1	CASSSVQGDTEAFF
TRBV5-1	TRBJ2-3	CASSLGTSGGSTDTQYF
TRBV12-3/TRBV12-4	TRBJ2-7	CASTSGGSYEQYF
TRBV27	TRBJ1-6	CASSFGFRGGNSPLHF
TRBV12-3/TRBV12-4	TRBJ1-1	CASSSRREGEAFF
TRBV7-8	TRBJ1-4	CASSLQGAISPNEKLFF
TRBV7-2	TRBJ2-3	CASSPAVDTQYF
TRBV7-9	TRBJ1-3	CASSLPGSGNTIYF
TRBV20-1	TRBJ1-1	CSARGIQGAGTEAFF
TRBV9	TRBJ2-5	CASSPRTSGGPPKYF
TRBV7-8	TRBJ2-3	CASSARSQGVTDTQYF
TRBV7-9	TRBJ2-5	CASSEQGYQETQYF
TRBV6-5	TRBJ1-6	CASSPRSSYNSPLHF
TRBV3-1	TRBJ2-3	CASSTPRTSKQYF
TRBV15	TRBJ2-3	CATSRDLQGSDTQYF
TRBV7-2	TRBJ2-7	CASLPGLTSYEQYF
TRBV12-3/TRBV12-4	TRBJ2-3	CASSLAGGADTQYF
TRBV6-5	TRBJ2-2	CASSYTYTNTGELFF